This T cell receptor (beta chain) comes out of a study of beta chain features in type 1 diabetes (dated by TCRdb to 2016 to 2019). About the full investigation: Mean age, gender distribution, total cell number and subset yield did not differ between patients and healthy donors. A total of about 100,000,000 sorted cells were examined across all samples, and RNA yield correlated strongly with the number of cells per subset. The study compared the TCRB repertoires of sorted circulating CD4+ T cell subsets in recently diagnosed type 1 diabetes patients with those in matched healthy donors. Regulatory and stem cell-like memory subsets were obtained from only 8 patients and roughly 8 healthy donors, while naive and central memory subsets were obtained from all 30 or so donors. Overall study results and their limits: Shorter templates might have been favored by PCR, but patient and control samples were amplified and corrected together, so both groups would have been affected equally by any skew. At VDJ recombination sites, patients with type 1 diabetes made fewer insertions and deleted more nucleotides, a pattern implying thymic rearrangement abnormalities. Naive, central memory and regulatory TCRB repertoires appeared to be more similar among patients than among healthy donors. Type 1 diabetes patients showed a moderate but significant shortening of TCRB CDR3 length in all four CD4+ subsets. Because cDNA rather than genomic DNA was sequenced, highly expressing activated cells could have been over-represented, although no difference in activation and CD3 levels was found between groups. Because the HLA sub-analyses included only small numbers of individuals, any influence of HLA type on TCRB rearrangement was left unresolved.

From each donor, a single peripheral blood sample of around 120 mL on average was drawn into heparinised tubes. Naive, central memory, regulatory and stem cell-like memory CD4+ T cells were sorted on a BD FACSAria II using a panel including CD45RO, CCR7, CD25, CD127, CD95 and CD27. A purity above 98% was achieved for all sorted populations. PBMCs were isolated right away by Lymphoprep density gradient centrifugation and were stained directly, without culture. So that batch effects would be minimized, each experiment stained and sorted samples in pairs, pairing one healthy donor with one patient. All of the isolated RNA was reverse transcribed with the High Capacity cDNA Reverse Transcription Kit, so expressed TCRB transcripts were sequenced. Naive, central memory and regulatory T cell samples underwent deep immunoSEQ sequencing, averaging around 3.9 million total reads per sample. Sorted cells were lysed in RLT buffer and RNA was extracted with DNase-treated RNeasy Micro or Mini kits, depending on cell number. To prevent cross-contamination, each cell subset was processed individually, whereas patient and healthy donor samples were processed jointly. The immunoSEQ multiplex PCR was used to amplify TCRB sequences from cDNA, yielding 87-bp fragments that span the CDR3 region. Sequencing of the amplicons was performed on the Illumina HiSeq platform. The authors' pipeline ran thus. Synthetic template baselines were used to correct PCR bias computationally, reads within Hamming distance 2 were collapsed together, and singletons that could not be merged were discarded. By aligning reads against IMGT, V, D and J genes, CDR3 length, and insertions or deletions at six rearrangement sites were assigned. Within each subset, clonotype counts were normalized to the number of sorted cells before true diversity and Gini coefficients were calculated with the tcR R package. Repertoire sharing was quantified using the overlap coefficient calculated on TCRB nucleotide sequences. Out-of-frame TCRB sequences from naive cells were analyzed to stand in for the pre-selection repertoire. Held by TCRdb, this immuneACCESS table contains in-frame sequences only and omits some clones. Under half of the omission traces to an unresolved V gene where checked; the cause of the rest is unknown. The V and J calls and clone size come from that table; D and trimming were worked out from the DNA. This sample has under 350,000 clones in its table, and around 15% of those were observed once. The biggest ten clones account for 0.017% of the sample.

To note about this clone: Its antigen is unknown. No much larger clonotype is one base removed from it; base qualities were not supplied. This same CDR3 is encoded by further DNA sequences in the sample.

The CDR3 measures 13 amino acids from cysteine to phenylalanine. The retained sequence is limited to the CDR3, 39 bases, with the frame set at the first base. Taken from the germline V gene, the CDR1 and CDR2 loops are MDHEN and SYDVKM. Here V drops 6 bases and J drops 0 bases, and the junction holds 0 bases not matched to any gene. The chain uses TRBV28 and TRBJ2-3, with TRBD2 identical over 7 junction bases. This TCR derives from a man aged 25 to 45 with type 1 diabetes. The sample consisted of naive CD4+ T cells from blood. Taken with the paper, the label for cell subset or site translates to: true naive CD4+ T cells. The CDR3 has the sequence CASRGGSTDTQYF. Here is the DNA: TGTGCCAGCAGGGGGGGGAGCACAGATACGCAGTATTTT.